The 24 T cell receptor beta chains reported below all come from one sample, sequenced in a study of T cell responses to AZD1222 COVID-19 vaccine. The table came from immunoSEQ multiplex PCR; TCRdb's copy has only in-frame clones and leaves some out. The sample lists 100,000 to 120,000 clones, about 90% occurring once. This material consisted of peripheral blood, taken on day 0 of AZD1222 vaccination. Receptors originate from an adult in good health.

The rearrangement links TRBV6-1 to TRBJ1-3; unclear D gene. Germline values: CDR1 MNHNS, CDR2 SASEGT. The V and J ends lost 2 bases and 1 base respectively, with 9 bases between them. The length of the CDR3 is 15 residues. CDR3 nucleotide sequence: TGTGCCAGCAGTGAAACTCGATATTCTGGAAACACCATATATTTT. This gives the protein CASSETRYSGNTIYF.

V and J are TRBV3-1 (or the pseudogene TRBV3-2) and TRBJ2-7, with D maybe TRBD1 (6 bases). Germline loops: CDR1 LGHDT, CDR2 YNNKEL (reference sequence). This CDR3 has 12 amino acids. Trimming cost V 3 bases and J 5 bases, with 8 bases left between them. The chain's CDR3 is CASSHRDNEQYF. In nucleotides, the CDR3 is TGTGCCAGCAGCCACAGGGACAACGAGCAGTACTTC.

V gene TRBV18 combines with J gene TRBJ1-3; no reliable D call. The CDR3 is made up of 15 amino acids. Germline assignment: CDR1 KGHSH and CDR2 LQKENI. V was pared by 3 bases and J by 0 bases, with 9 bases between. This chain's CDR3 is CASSPSPGSGNTIYF. CDR3 sequence (DNA): TGTGCCAGCTCACCCTCCCCGGGCTCTGGAAACACCATATATTTT. The full variable domain, in which reference TRBV18 and TRBJ1-3 provide the parts outside the CDR3, is NAGVMQNPRHLVRRRGQEARLRCSPMKGHSHVYWYRQLPEEGLKFMVYLQKENIIDESGMPKERFSAEFPKEGPSILRIQQVVRGDSAAYFCASSPSPGSGNTIYFGEGSWLTVV.

The chain joins TRBV28 to TRBJ1-5, with D possibly TRBD1 on 5 matching bases. In germline, CDR1 is MDHEN, CDR2 SYDVKM. The CDR3 runs to 16 residues. Trimming left V 5 bases short and J 3 bases short, with 17 bases between. The CDR3, as DNA: TGTGCCAGCAGTCTCACCGCGGCAGGGTTCAATCAGCCCCAGCATTTT. Translation gives CASSLTAAGFNQPQHF. Full variable domain (outside the CDR3, taken from reference TRBV28 and TRBJ1-5): DVKVTQSSRYLVKRTGEKVFLECVQDMDHENMFWYRQDPGLGLRLIYFSYDVKMKEKGDIPEGYSVSREKKERFSLILESASTNQTSMYLCASSLTAAGFNQPQHFGDGTRLSIL.

This chain connects TRBV19 to TRBJ1-1, with 8 bases identical to TRBD1. V shed 4 bases and J 2 bases; nucleotides not matched to a gene: 3. The CDR3 loop spans 14 amino acids. Germline V gene data show CDR1 as LNHDA and CDR2 as SQIVND (reference sequence). In nucleotides, the CDR3 is TGTGCCAGTAGTAGGGGACAGGTAAACACTGAAGCTTTCTTT. As protein: CASSRGQVNTEAFF.

The chain carries TRBV5-5 and TRBJ2-3, with 7 bases aligning to TRBD2. Trimming cost V 1 base and J 0 bases; bases outside gene matches: 2. Germline V lookup: CDR1 SGHKS, CDR2 YYEKEE (reference sequence). This CDR3 is 15 amino acids long. The CDR3 DNA follows: TGTGCCAGCAGCTTGCGGGGGGTTAGCACAGATACGCAGTATTTT. Translation gives CASSLRGVSTDTQYF.

The table lists this clone with a few counts. The V gene is TRBV5-1, the J gene TRBJ2-7, with D maybe TRBD2 (6 bases). The V gene lost 4 bases and the J gene lost 0 bases, with 14 bases spanning the gap. This CDR3 has 15 residues. Germline-derived CDR1 and CDR2 are SGHRS and YFSETQ. CDR3 coding DNA: TGCGCCAGCAGCATCCGGGAGAGAGGCTCCTACGAGCAGTACTTC. It is translated as CASSIRERGSYEQYF.

This clone was detected once. This sequence joins TRBV2 and TRBJ2-3; 8 positions match TRBD1. The junction had 5 bases not matched to a gene; V was cut back by 6 bases and J by 3 bases. This CDR3 has 14 residues. CDR1 is SNHLY and CDR2 is FYNNEI in the germline V gene. The CDR3: CASRWTGMTDTQYF. CDR3 coding DNA: TGTGCCAGCAGATGGACAGGGATGACAGATACGCAGTATTTT.

The chain recombines TRBV7-4 with TRBJ1-5, with 9 bases aligning to TRBD1. Germline CDR1 and CDR2: SGHVT and SQSDAQ. The CDR3 consists of 14 residues. V lost 5 bases to trimming and J lost 7 bases; unmatched junction nucleotides: 6. This CDR3 reads CASSARDREQPQHF. CDR3 in DNA: TGTGCCAGCAGCGCCCGGGACAGGGAACAGCCCCAGCATTTT.

The chain employs TRBV7-8 and TRBJ1-3; tentatively, D is TRBD1 (6 bases). The CDR3 is 15 amino acids. Germline V gives CDR1 SGHVS, CDR2 FQNEAQ. V was pared by 8 bases and J by 0 bases, with 14 bases between. CDR3 DNA: TGTGCCAGCGGACCCCGCAGGGGCTCTGGAAACACCATATATTTT. Translation gives CASGPRRGSGNTIYF. The variable domain in full, with the rest retrieved from reference TRBV7-8 and TRBJ1-3, is GAGVSQSPRYKVAKRGQDVALRCDPISGHVSLFWYQQALGQGPEFLTYFQNEAQLDKSGLPSDRFFAERPEGSVSTLKIQRTQQEDSAVYLCASGPRRGSGNTIYFGEGSWLTVV.

V and J are TRBV12-5 and TRBJ1-1, with D unclear. Germline values: CDR1 LGHNT, CDR2 FRNRAP. Trimming removed 0 bases from V and 0 bases from J, with 8 bases in between. This CDR3 comprises 15 residues. The CDR3 DNA is TGTGCTAGTGGTTTGGTACTGGGCATGAACACTGAAGCTTTCTTT. Amino acids: CASGLVLGMNTEAFF.

The V gene is TRBV3-1 (or the pseudogene TRBV3-2), the J gene TRBJ2-6; the D is unclear. Trimming left V 1 base short and J 2 bases short, with 6 bases between. The CDR3 consists of 15 residues. Germline CDR1 LGHDT, CDR2 YNNKEL (reference sequence). The chain's CDR3 is CASSQVRAGANVLTF. CDR3 nucleotide sequence: TGTGCCAGCAGCCAAGTCCGGGCTGGGGCCAACGTCCTGACTTTC.

The V and J genes are TRBV27 and TRBJ1-5, with TRBD1 as a possible D gene (6 bases). There are 14 residues in the CDR3. CDR1 and CDR2 from the germline V gene are MNHEY and SMNVEV (reference sequence). Trimming pared 3 bases from V and 3 bases from J, leaving 9 bases between. CDR3 sequence: CASSFAGVNQPQHF. The CDR3 DNA reads as TGTGCCAGCAGTTTCGCAGGGGTCAATCAGCCCCAGCATTTT.

V and J are TRBV6-1 and TRBJ2-1, with 10 bases lining up with TRBD1. The CDR3 runs 17 residues. The germline V gene has CDR1 MNHNS and CDR2 SASEGT. V lost 4 bases and J lost 2; bases outside the gene matches: 8. For the CDR3, the DNA is TGTGCCAGCAGTGCTCCTCCGGGACAGGGGACCTACAATGAGCAGTTCTTC. This gives the protein CASSAPPGQGTYNEQFF.

This chain uses TRBV6-2 or TRBV6-3 with TRBJ1-2; 8 positions agree with TRBD1. Germline CDR1 reads MNHEY; CDR2 reads SVGEGT. J lost 2 bases, V lost 2 bases, and 7 bases had no gene match. The CDR3 loop spans 16 amino acids. The CDR3 DNA sequence: TGTGCCAGCAGTTACACCCGACAGGGGCGGAACTATGGCTACACCTTC. Translation: CASSYTRQGRNYGYTF.

The chain combines TRBV28 with TRBJ2-4; 7 bases fit TRBD2. The V gene end was trimmed by 5 bases and the J gene end by 0 bases; junction bases not matched to a gene: 7. Germline loops: CDR1 MDHEN, CDR2 SYDVKM. CDR3 length: 16 amino acids. The CDR3 nucleotides read TGTGCCAGCAGTCCCTCTAGCGGCGTAGCCAAAAACATTCAGTACTTC. The encoded protein is CASSPSSGVAKNIQYF.

The CDR3 DNA is TGCGCCAGCAGTTCGGGGACCGTCACCGGGGAGCTGTTTTTT. Its protein is CASSSGTVTGELFF. The J gene is TRBJ2-2, the V gene TRBV10-1, with D possibly called TRBD1 or TRBD2 (5 bases each). Germline CDR1 and CDR2: WNHNN and SYGVQD (reference sequence). The V end was cut by 5 bases, the J end by 4 bases, with 11 bases between. The CDR3 has 14 residues.

This chain joins TRBV27 and TRBJ1-5, with TRBD1 matching over 9 bases. The CDR3 has 15 amino acids. V shed 4 bases, J shed 2 bases, and the junction held 3 bases outside the gene matches. Germline V lookup: CDR1 MNHEY, CDR2 SMNVEV (reference sequence). CDR3 nucleotide sequence: TGTGCCAGCAGTTCGACAGGGGGAGGCAATCAGCCCCAGCATTTT. Residues: CASSSTGGGNQPQHF.

V usage is TRBV11-3 and J usage is TRBJ2-2; 7 nucleotides align to TRBD1. Germline CDR1 SGHNT, CDR2 YENEEA. The CDR3 has 17 amino acids. The ends lost 5 bases at V and 1 base at J; junction bases unmatched: 10. CDR3 bases: TGTGCCAGCAGCCTGGGGGTCGGGACAGAGAACACCGGGGAGCTGTTTTTT. Its translation is CASSLGVGTENTGELFF.

The chain uses TRBV2 and TRBJ1-3; D gene unclear. Per the germline V gene, CDR1 is SNHLY and CDR2 is FYNNEI. V lost 5 bases and J lost 9, with 14 bases in between. CDR3 length: 13 amino acids. In nucleotides, the CDR3 is TGTGCCAGCAGTCCCAGGACCGAGCTCACCATATATTTT. Amino acid sequence: CASSPRTELTIYF.

DNA for the CDR3: TGTGCCAGCAGTGAGGCCCTTTTTAGGGAAAAACTGTTTTTT. This codes for CASSEALFREKLFF. V usage is TRBV6-1 and J usage is TRBJ1-4; the D is unclear. Germline V lookup: CDR1 MNHNS, CDR2 SASEGT. Trimming pared 3 bases from V and 8 bases from J, leaving 13 bases between. The CDR3 has 14 residues.

This clone was seen just once. J is TRBJ2-6 and V is TRBV19, with 7 bases lining up with TRBD1. V lost 3 bases, J lost 0 bases, and 5 bases stayed unmatched. Looked up from germline, CDR1 is LNHDA and CDR2 is SQIVND (reference sequence). The CDR3 runs to 17 residues. The CDR3 nucleotides read TGTGCCAGTAGTATCGTTGGGACAGCCTCTGGGGCCAACGTCCTGACTTTC. It yields the protein CASSIVGTASGANVLTF.

This clone was seen once. This chain joins TRBV19 and TRBJ2-2; the D is unclear. Trimming stripped 5 bases from V and 6 bases from J, with 13 bases between. This CDR3 is built from 14 residues. Germline CDR1 LNHDA, CDR2 SQIVND (reference sequence). The CDR3 DNA sequence: TGTGCCAGTAGTCTCCTATCTGGCGCCGGGGAGCTGTTTTTT. This translates into CASSLLSGAGELFF.

V is TRBV2 and J is TRBJ2-2, with a tentative D call TRBD1 (6 bases). Trimming removed 6 bases from V and 7 bases from J, with 18 bases in between. The CDR3 covers 15 residues. The germline V gene encodes CDR1 SNHLY and CDR2 FYNNEI. CDR3 sequence: CASRSNRVPSGELFF. As DNA, the CDR3 is TGTGCCAGCAGGTCTAACAGGGTTCCTAGCGGGGAGCTGTTTTTT.